Below are 24 T cell receptor beta chains sequenced from a single sample in a study of human T cells and chemical hapten exposure. One entry per CDR3 protein results from TCRdb running MiXCR on the RACE reads. The table shows about 140,000 distinct CDR3 sequences, with approximately 10% occurring only once. Noted time point: patch test 2, 6 weeks after DPC sensitization. As to treatment: therapeutic diphenylcyclopropenone sensitization with weekly scalp DPC. The sample consisted of whole blood, taken in connection with sensitization to the hapten diphenylcyclopropenone (DPC). The origin of the receptors is a woman in her forties or fifties with alopecia areata. Some clones in this sample may be carry-over from other donors' samples.

This clonotype was counted a few times. The chain employs TRBV7-3 and TRBJ1-1; D uncertain. V was trimmed by 3 bases and J by 3 bases, leaving 8 bases between them. The CDR3 runs to 13 residues. Looked up from germline, CDR1 is SGHTA and CDR2 is FQGTGA. The CDR3 region is CASSFQSYTEAFF. DNA for the CDR3: TGTGCCAGCAGCTTTCAATCGTACACTGAAGCTTTCTTT.

This clonotype appeared a few times. The chain links TRBV7-2 to TRBJ2-1, with 8 bases lining up with TRBD1. Germline trimming cut 2 bases from V and 6 bases from J; bases unmatched to any gene: 12. Looked up from germline, CDR1 is SGHTA and CDR2 is FQGNSA. CDR3 length: 17 residues. The CDR3 protein is CASSLNQPQGASNEQFF. DNA for the CDR3: TGTGCCAGCAGCTTAAATCAGCCCCAGGGGGCTTCCAATGAGCAGTTCTTC.

The chain employs TRBV9 and TRBJ2-7; possibly TRBD2 for D (6 bases). This CDR3 contains 15 residues. V gave up 0 bases and J gave up 3 bases, with 13 bases separating them. Per the germline V gene, CDR1 is SGDLS and CDR2 is YYNGEE. CDR3 nucleotide sequence: TGTGCCAGCAGCGTAGGCGGTACTAGCAGCTACGAGCAGTACTTC. Its translation: CASSVGGTSSYEQYF.

This rearrangement joins TRBV7-2 to TRBJ2-2; 8 positions agree with TRBD1. With 4 bases clipped from V and 6 bases from J, the junction kept 7 bases outside the gene matches. The CDR3 has 15 residues. Looked up from germline, CDR1 is SGHTA and CDR2 is FQGNSA. CDR3 bases: TGTGCCAGCAGCTACGGACAGGGATATCCCGGGGAGCTGTTTTTT. Its translation: CASSYGQGYPGELFF.

This clonotype occurred a few times. V and J are TRBV18 and TRBJ2-1, with TRBD2 matching 14 bases. The germline V gene has CDR1 KGHSH and CDR2 LQKENI. The CDR3 length is 20 residues. V was clipped by 3 bases and J by 6 bases; unmatched bases: 16. The CDR3 reads CASSPSLLPGLAGVGNEQFF. CDR3 DNA sequence: TGTGCCAGCTCACCTTCCCTACTACCGGGACTAGCGGGAGTGGGCAATGAGCAGTTCTTC. Full variable domain (missing parts from reference TRBV18 and TRBJ2-1): NAGVMQNPRHLVRRRGQEARLRCSPMKGHSHVYWYRQLPEEGLKFMVYLQKENIIDESGMPKERFSAEFPKEGPSILRIQQVVRGDSAAYFCASSPSLLPGLAGVGNEQFFGPGTRLTVL.

The CDR3 here is CACTGTSGRLKYEQYF. CDR3 sequence (DNA): TGTGCCTGTACCGGGACTAGCGGCCGTCTCAAATACGAGCAGTACTTC. The genes are TRBV6-6 and TRBJ2-7; 11 bases match TRBD2. The V segment lost 11 bases and the J segment 4 bases; nucleotides outside the gene matches: 16. CDR3 length: 16 amino acids. Germline V lookup: CDR1 MNHNY, CDR2 SVGAGI (reference sequence).

The table lists this clonotype with a few counts. The gene calls are TRBV3-1 and TRBJ2-3, with D perhaps matching TRBD2 (5 bases). V lost 4 bases and J lost 2, with 10 bases in between. Germline V gene sequence: CDR1 LGHDT, CDR2 YNNKEL (reference sequence). The CDR3 is 14 amino acids. The CDR3 sequence is CASSPGVATDTQYF. In DNA form, the CDR3 reads TGTGCCAGCAGCCCCGGGGTAGCCACAGATACGCAGTATTTT.

This clonotype occurred a few times. The V and J genes are TRBV3-1 and TRBJ1-5; no definite D call. The CDR3 spans 13 residues. V dropped 2 bases and J dropped 3 bases, with 5 bases sitting between them. Germline V gene sequence: CDR1 LGHDT, CDR2 YNNKEL (reference sequence). CDR3 nucleotide sequence: TGTGCCAGCAGCCAACAGCCCAATCAGCCCCAGCATTTT. Translating it yields CASSQQPNQPQHF.

This clonotype has at least ten counts. For the CDR3, the DNA is TGCGCCAGCAGTGACAAGGTAGTGCGCCGGGATGCAGATACGCAGTATTTT. Encoded protein: CASSDKVVRRDADTQYF. The chain couples TRBV10-1 to TRBJ2-3; tentative D call: TRBD2 (5 bases). Germline assignment: CDR1 WNHNN and CDR2 SYGVQD (reference sequence). The length of the CDR3 is 17 residues. The V end was cut by 3 bases, the J end by 4 bases, with 20 bases between.

This clonotype was recorded many times. The chain uses TRBV12-3 or TRBV12-4 and TRBJ1-1; 12 bases match TRBD1. With V trimmed by 3 bases and J by 2 bases, 7 bases remained unmatched. This CDR3 is built from 17 residues. CDR3 region: CASSFSGTGGPNTEAFF. For the CDR3, the DNA is TGTGCCAGCAGTTTCTCTGGGACAGGGGGCCCAAACACTGAAGCTTTCTTT.

The rearrangement links TRBV12-3 or TRBV12-4 to TRBJ2-1; no definite D call. The CDR3 is made up of 13 amino acids. The V gene lost 10 bases and the J gene lost 6 bases, with 16 bases spanning the gap. CDR3 loop: CAILDTSLNEQFF. For the CDR3, the DNA is TGTGCCATACTTGACACCTCGCTCAATGAGCAGTTCTTC.

V and J are TRBV28 and TRBJ2-7, with unresolved D. V was cut by 3 bases and J by 2 bases, with 11 bases left in between. The CDR3 has 14 amino acids. CDR1 MDHEN and CDR2 SYDVKM come from the germline V gene. The CDR3 region is CASSLRPPPYEQYF. The CDR3 coding sequence is TGTGCCAGCAGTTTGAGGCCCCCACCCTACGAGCAGTACTTC.

The chain combines TRBV7-6 with TRBJ1-5; tentative D call: TRBD1 (5 bases). The germline V gene encodes CDR1 SGHVS and CDR2 FNYEAQ. The CDR3 has 16 residues. V lost 1 base and J lost 0, with 10 bases in between. CDR3 sequence reads: CASSLVPGGSNQPQHF. In DNA form, the CDR3 reads TGTGCCAGCAGCTTAGTACCGGGGGGTAGCAATCAGCCCCAGCATTTT.

V usage is TRBV12-3 or TRBV12-4 and J usage is TRBJ1-4; 8 nucleotides agree with TRBD1. This CDR3 is 14 amino acids long. V shed 5 bases, J shed 8 bases, and the junction held 7 bases outside the gene matches. The CDR3 loop reads CASSPDRGGEKLFF. The CDR3 nucleotides are TGTGCCAGCAGTCCCGACAGGGGTGGGGAAAAACTGTTTTTT.

This clonotype was recorded a few times. The CDR3 here is CASVERTIANTGELFF. In DNA, the CDR3 is TGTGCCAGCGTGGAGAGAACCATCGCGAACACCGGGGAGCTGTTTTTT. This chain uses TRBV12-3 or TRBV12-4 with TRBJ2-2; D not certain. The CDR3 consists of 16 residues. V was pared by 8 bases and J by 0 bases, with 16 bases between.

This clonotype was detected ten times or more. This chain connects TRBV7-3 to TRBJ2-2; D remains ambiguous. Per the germline V gene, CDR1 is SGHTA and CDR2 is FQGTGA. V was pared by 4 bases and J by 4 bases, with 13 bases between. The length of the CDR3 is 15 residues. The CDR3 reads CASSSQLSGTGELFF. The CDR3 DNA follows: TGTGCCAGCAGCTCCCAGTTGAGTGGCACCGGGGAGCTGTTTTTT.

Note on this clonotype: This may come from a read error, since a much larger clone is one base off. This sequence joins TRBV6-5 and TRBJ2-7; 10 bases map to TRBD2. The CDR3 covers 14 residues. Germline loops: CDR1 MNHEY, CDR2 SVGAGI. J gave up 2 bases and V 4 bases, and 2 bases lay outside the gene matches. The DNA for the CDR3 is TGTGCCAGCAGTTCAGGACTAGCGGCCTACGAGCAGTACTTC. It is translated as CASSSGLAAYEQYF.

This clonotype was recorded once. It may be a read error: a sequence one base away is much more abundant. V and J are TRBV18 and TRBJ2-1, with 8 bases identical to TRBD2. Germline V gene lookup returns CDR1 KGHSH and CDR2 LQKENI. The CDR3 length is 14 residues. With 6 bases clipped from V and 8 bases from J, the junction kept 9 bases outside the gene matches. This chain's CDR3 is CASSTSGREYEQFF. CDR3 nucleotide sequence: TGTGCCAGCTCCACGAGCGGGAGAGAGTATGAGCAGTTCTTC.

This chain joins TRBV6-2 or TRBV6-3 and TRBJ1-5, with 7 bases matching TRBD1. V trimming: 3 bases; J trimming: 3 bases; junction bases outside the gene matches: 5. The V gene's germline CDR1 is MNHEY and CDR2 SVGEGT. CDR3 size: 15 residues. The CDR3 is CASSYRRGPNQPQHF. The CDR3, as DNA: TGTGCCAGCAGTTATCGTAGGGGGCCCAATCAGCCCCAGCATTTT.

In this sample, this clonotype turned up a few times. The chain uses TRBV6-6 and TRBJ2-1; TRBD2 matches at 7 bases. Trimming at V came to 0 bases and at J to 9 bases, leaving 8 bases not matched to a gene. CDR1 is MNHNY, CDR2 SVGAGI, per germline (reference sequence). CDR3 length: 15 amino acids. The chain's CDR3 is CASSYSGLDGGEQFF. In DNA, the CDR3 is TGTGCCAGCAGTTACTCAGGACTAGATGGAGGTGAGCAGTTCTTC.

This clonotype was detected many times. This chain joins TRBV12-3 or TRBV12-4 and TRBJ2-3, with D unresolved. V was trimmed by 5 bases and J by 5 bases, leaving 5 bases between them. CDR3 length: 11 residues. The DNA of the CDR3 is TGTGCCAGCAGTGATAGAGATACGCAGTATTTT. It translates to CASSDRDTQYF.

This clonotype was counted many times. The genes are TRBV24-1 and TRBJ2-3; 8 positions agree with TRBD2. Trimming removed 0 bases from V and 2 bases from J; junction bases left unmatched: 3. Germline V gene lookup returns CDR1 KGHDR and CDR2 SFDVKD. This CDR3 has 16 residues. CDR3 sequence (DNA): TGTGCCACCAGTGATTTGGCTAGCGGGCACACAGATACGCAGTATTTT. Translating gives CATSDLASGHTDTQYF.

This clonotype was observed many times. V is TRBV12-3 or TRBV12-4 and J is TRBJ2-1; D gene uncertain. The germline V and J ends were trimmed by 4 bases and 6 bases, with 16 bases remaining between them. CDR3 length equals 15 residues. This chain's CDR3 is CASSSPAGPLNEQFF. The CDR3 DNA reads TGTGCCAGCAGTTCCCCCGCAGGCCCCCTCAATGAGCAGTTCTTC.

This clonotype was counted a few times. The V call is TRBV29-1, the J call TRBJ1-2, with no clear D. Trimming stripped 2 bases from V and 0 bases from J, with 13 bases between. Germline V gives CDR1 SQVTM, CDR2 ANQGSEA. This CDR3 is 15 amino acids long. The CDR3 coding sequence is TGCAGCGTTGAAAGGCGGACGTTAGCTAACTATGGCTACACCTTC. Its translation is CSVERRTLANYGYTF.